This record covers a single TCR beta chain. This sample is drawn from a study of monozygotic twins with inflammatory bowel disease. TCRdb reprocessed the 5' RACE reads; each CDR3 protein has one entry and no DNA is given. The specimen's table records a few hundred thousand distinct CDR3 sequences. Per the germline V gene, CDR1 is SSHAT and CDR2 is FNYEAQ (reference sequence). There are 13 residues in the CDR3. The sequenced sample was blood. This clonotype originated in a human donor with ulcerative colitis or Crohn's disease, or a healthy co-twin of an affected twin (not recorded which). This chain links TRBV7-7 with TRBJ1-1; the D call of TRBD1 rests on TCRdb alone, since no DNA is present to check it. The chain's CDR3 is CASSQDRDTEAFF.